This entry describes one T cell receptor (beta chain). V lost 4 bases, J lost 3 bases, and 16 bases lay in between. Germline loops: CDR1 WNHNN, CDR2 SYGVQD (reference sequence). The CDR3 spans 15 residues. The run of the v3.0 immunoSEQ assay was at survey level. Measured with immunoSEQ multiplex PCR; TCRdb has only the in-frame clones, and not every one. The table shows around 30,000 clones, with around 85% occurring only once. This sample was included in a study of long-term antiretroviral therapy in people with HIV. Study at large: A decade or so separates the oldest specimens from the later 2015 immediate-ART recommendation.

Every HIV-positive participant received treatment in the United States. This chain links TRBV10-1 with TRBJ2-7, with D perhaps assigned TRBD1 or TRBD2 (5 bases each). Source: unsorted PBMCs, taken 2.3 years after starting antiretroviral therapy. This clonotype originated in a middle-aged man with HIV. As DNA, the CDR3 is TGCGCCAGCAGTGTGACCCGGGACGGACTCTACGAGCAGTACTTC. This translates into CASSVTRDGLYEQYF.